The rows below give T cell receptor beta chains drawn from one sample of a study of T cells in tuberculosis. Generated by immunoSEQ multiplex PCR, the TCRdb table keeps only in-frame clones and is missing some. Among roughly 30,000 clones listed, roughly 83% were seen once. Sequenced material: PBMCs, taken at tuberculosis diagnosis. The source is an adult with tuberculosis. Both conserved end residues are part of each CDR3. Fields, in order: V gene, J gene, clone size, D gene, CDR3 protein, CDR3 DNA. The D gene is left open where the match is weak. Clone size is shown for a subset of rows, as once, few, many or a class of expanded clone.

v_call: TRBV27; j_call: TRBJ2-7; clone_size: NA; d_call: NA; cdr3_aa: CASSLRPGLPYEQYF; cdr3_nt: TGTGCCAGCAGTTTAAGGCCAGGGCTTCCCTACGAGCAGTACTTC
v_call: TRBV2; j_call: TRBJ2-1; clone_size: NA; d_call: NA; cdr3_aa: CASSDYFHEQFF; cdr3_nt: TGTGCCAGCAGTGACTACTTCCATGAGCAGTTCTTC
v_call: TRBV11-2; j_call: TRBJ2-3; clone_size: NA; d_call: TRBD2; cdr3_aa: CASSLEGREVGDTQYF; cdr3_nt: TGTGCCAGCAGCTTAGAGGGGCGGGAGGTCGGAGATACGCAGTATTTT
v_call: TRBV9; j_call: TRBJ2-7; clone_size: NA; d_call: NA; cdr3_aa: CASSASMGEQYF; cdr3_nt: TGTGCCAGCAGCGCCTCGATGGGCGAGCAGTACTTC
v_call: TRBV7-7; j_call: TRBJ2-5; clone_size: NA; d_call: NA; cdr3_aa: CASSLYQGQETQYF; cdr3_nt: TGTGCCAGCAGCTTATATCAGGGGCAAGAGACCCAGTACTTC
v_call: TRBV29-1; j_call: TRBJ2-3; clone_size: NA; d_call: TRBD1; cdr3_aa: CSVQRTGGSSDTQYF; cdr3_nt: TGCAGCGTCCAACGGACAGGGGGGTCGTCAGATACGCAGTATTTT
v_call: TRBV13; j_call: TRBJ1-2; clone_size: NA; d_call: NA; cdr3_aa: CASAVQGLNGYTF; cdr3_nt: TGTGCCAGCGCCGTACAGGGATTAAATGGCTACACCTTC
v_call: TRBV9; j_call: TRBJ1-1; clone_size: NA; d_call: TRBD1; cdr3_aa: CASSPQTGMNTEAFF; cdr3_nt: TGTGCCAGCAGCCCGCAGACAGGGATGAACACTGAAGCTTTCTTT
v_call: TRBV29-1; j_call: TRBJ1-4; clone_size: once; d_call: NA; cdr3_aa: CSVLQLNEKLFF; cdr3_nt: TGCAGCGTGCTACAGCTTAATGAAAAACTGTTTTTT
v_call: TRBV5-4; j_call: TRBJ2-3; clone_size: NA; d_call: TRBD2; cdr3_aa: CASSWGLASTDTQYF; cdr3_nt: TGTGCCAGCAGCTGGGGACTAGCTAGCACAGATACGCAGTATTTT
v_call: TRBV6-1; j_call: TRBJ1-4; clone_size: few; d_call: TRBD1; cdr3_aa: CASSPRQGQKLFF; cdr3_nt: TGTGCCAGCAGTCCCCGACAGGGTCAAAAACTGTTTTTT
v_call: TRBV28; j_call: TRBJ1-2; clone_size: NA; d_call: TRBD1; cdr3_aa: CASSAGQVISYTF; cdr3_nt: TGTGCCAGCAGTGCGGGACAGGTGATAAGCTACACCTTC
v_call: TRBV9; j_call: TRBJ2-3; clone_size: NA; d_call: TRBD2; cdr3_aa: CASSGTSGGAGDTQYF; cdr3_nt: TGTGCCAGCAGCGGGACTAGCGGGGGGGCCGGAGATACGCAGTATTTT
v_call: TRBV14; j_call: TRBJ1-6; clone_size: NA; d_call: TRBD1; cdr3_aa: CASSLRTGGGSPLHF; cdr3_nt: TGTGCCAGCAGCCTCCGGACAGGGGGCGGATCACCCCTCCACTTT
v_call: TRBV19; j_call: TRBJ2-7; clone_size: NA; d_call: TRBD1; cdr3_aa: CASSLTGEVHEQYF; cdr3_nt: TGTGCCAGTAGCCTGACAGGGGAGGTCCACGAGCAGTACTTC
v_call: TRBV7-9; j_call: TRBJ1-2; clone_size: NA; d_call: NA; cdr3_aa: CASSQTDYGYTF; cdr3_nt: TGTGCCAGCAGCCAGACAGACTATGGCTACACCTTC
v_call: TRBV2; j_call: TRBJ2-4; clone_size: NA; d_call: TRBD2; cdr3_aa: CASSAGGPVKNIQYF; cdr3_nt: TGTGCCAGCAGTGCGGGAGGGCCGGTCAAAAACATTCAGTACTTC
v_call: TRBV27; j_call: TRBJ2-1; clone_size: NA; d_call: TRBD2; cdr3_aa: CASSYLSLAHSYNEQFF; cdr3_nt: TGTGCCAGCAGTTACCTCTCACTAGCGCACTCCTACAATGAGCAGTTCTTC
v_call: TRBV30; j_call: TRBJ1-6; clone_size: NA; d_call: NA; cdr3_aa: CAWSAGQINSPLHF; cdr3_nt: TGTGCCTGGAGCGCCGGACAAATTAATTCACCCCTCCACTTT
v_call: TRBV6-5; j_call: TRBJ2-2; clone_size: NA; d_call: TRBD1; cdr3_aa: CASSLTGSGGELFF; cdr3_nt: TGTGCCAGCAGCCTGACAGGGAGTGGCGGGGAGCTGTTTTTT
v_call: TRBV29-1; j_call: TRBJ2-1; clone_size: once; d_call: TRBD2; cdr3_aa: CSVERLAGTYNEQFF; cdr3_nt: TGCAGCGTTGAACGACTAGCGGGAACTTACAATGAGCAGTTCTTC
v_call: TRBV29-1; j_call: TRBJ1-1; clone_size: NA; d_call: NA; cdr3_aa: CSVEVYSPVNTEAFF; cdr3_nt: TGCAGCGTTGAAGTCTACAGCCCTGTGAACACTGAAGCTTTCTTT
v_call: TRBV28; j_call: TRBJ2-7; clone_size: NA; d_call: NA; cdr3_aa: CASSPLYEQYF; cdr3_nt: TGTGCCAGCAGTCCCCTCTACGAGCAGTACTTC
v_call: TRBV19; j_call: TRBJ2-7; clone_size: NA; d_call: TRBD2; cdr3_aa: CASSISGAYYEQYF; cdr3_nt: TGTGCCAGTAGTATTAGCGGGGCATACTACGAGCAGTACTTC
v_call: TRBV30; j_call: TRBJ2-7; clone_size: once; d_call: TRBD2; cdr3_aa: CAWRGLAKGDYEQYF; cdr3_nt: TGTGCCTGGAGAGGACTAGCCAAGGGGGACTACGAGCAGTACTTC
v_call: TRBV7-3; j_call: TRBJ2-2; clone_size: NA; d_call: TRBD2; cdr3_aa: CASSLLPSGRELFF; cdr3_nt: TGTGCCAGCAGCTTACTCCCTAGCGGGAGGGAGCTGTTTTTT
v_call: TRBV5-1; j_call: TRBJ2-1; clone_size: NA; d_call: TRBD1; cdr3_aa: CASRDPGQGINEQFF; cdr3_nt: TGCGCCAGCAGGGACCCGGGACAGGGTATCAATGAGCAGTTCTTC
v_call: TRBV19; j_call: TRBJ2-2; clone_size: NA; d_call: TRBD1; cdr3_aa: CASSPLTGGPGELFF; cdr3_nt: TGTGCCAGTAGTCCGCTGACAGGGGGCCCCGGGGAGCTGTTTTTT
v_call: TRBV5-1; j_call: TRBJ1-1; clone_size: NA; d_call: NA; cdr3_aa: CASSLAGQENTEAFF; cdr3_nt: TGCGCCAGCAGCTTGGCCGGCCAGGAGAACACTGAAGCTTTCTTT
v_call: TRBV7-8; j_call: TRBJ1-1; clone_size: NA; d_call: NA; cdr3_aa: CASSLAGVNTEAFF; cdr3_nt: TGTGCCAGCAGCTTAGCGGGCGTGAACACTGAAGCTTTCTTT
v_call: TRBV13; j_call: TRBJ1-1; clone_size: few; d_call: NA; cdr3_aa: CASSFRYTEAFF; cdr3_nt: TGTGCCAGCAGCTTTAGATACACTGAAGCTTTCTTT
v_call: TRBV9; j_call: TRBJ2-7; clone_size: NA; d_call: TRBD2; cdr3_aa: CASSVGTSGSYEQYF; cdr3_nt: TGTGCCAGCAGCGTCGGGACTAGCGGGTCCTACGAGCAGTACTTC
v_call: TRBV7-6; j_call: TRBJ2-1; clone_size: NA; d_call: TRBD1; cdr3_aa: CASSSGQGLLSSYNEQFF; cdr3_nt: TGTGCCAGCAGCTCGGGACAGGGACTACTGAGCTCCTACAATGAGCAGTTCTTC
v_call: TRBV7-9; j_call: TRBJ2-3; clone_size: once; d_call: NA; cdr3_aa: CASSLGLAGTTDTQYF; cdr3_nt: TGTGCCAGCAGCTTAGGTTTGGCGGGTACCACAGATACGCAGTATTTT
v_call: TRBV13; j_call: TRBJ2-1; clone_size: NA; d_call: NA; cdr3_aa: CASSTLTGFNEQFF; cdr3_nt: TGTGCCAGCAGCACCTTGACAGGATTCAATGAGCAGTTCTTC
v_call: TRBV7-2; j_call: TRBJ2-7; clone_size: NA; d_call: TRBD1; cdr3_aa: CASSLDGTGGGEQYF; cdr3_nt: TGTGCCAGCAGCTTAGATGGGACAGGGGGAGGCGAGCAGTACTTC
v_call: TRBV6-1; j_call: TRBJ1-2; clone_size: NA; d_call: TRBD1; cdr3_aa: CASSEGQGVNYGYTF; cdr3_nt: TGTGCCAGCAGTGAAGGACAGGGGGTAAACTATGGCTACACCTTC
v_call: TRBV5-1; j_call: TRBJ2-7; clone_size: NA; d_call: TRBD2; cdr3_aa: CASSSGTSGNEQYF; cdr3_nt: TGCGCCAGCAGCTCGGGGACTAGCGGGAACGAGCAGTACTTC
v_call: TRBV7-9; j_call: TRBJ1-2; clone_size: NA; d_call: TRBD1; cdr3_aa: CASDRVVNGYTF; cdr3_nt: TGTGCCAGTGACAGGGTGGTAAACGGCTACACCTTC
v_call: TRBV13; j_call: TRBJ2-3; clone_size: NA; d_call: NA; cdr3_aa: CASSPTGLGTDTQYF; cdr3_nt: TGTGCCAGCAGCCCAACAGGGTTAGGCACAGATACGCAGTATTTT
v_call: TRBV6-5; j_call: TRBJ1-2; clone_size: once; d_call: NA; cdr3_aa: CASSRQTGAGGNTF; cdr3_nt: TGTGCCAGCAGCCGACAGACCGGGGCCGGAGGGAACACCTTC
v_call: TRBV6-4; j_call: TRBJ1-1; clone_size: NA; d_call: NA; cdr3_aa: CASSEGREGNTEAFF; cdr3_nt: TGTGCCAGCAGTGAGGGCAGGGAGGGTAACACTGAAGCTTTCTTT
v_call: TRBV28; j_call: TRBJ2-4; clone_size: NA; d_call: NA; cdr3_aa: CASSVATGSFFEYF; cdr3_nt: NA
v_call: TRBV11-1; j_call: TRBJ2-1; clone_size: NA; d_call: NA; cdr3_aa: CASSPWSPSNEQFF; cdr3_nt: TGTGCCAGCAGCCCTTGGAGCCCATCGAATGAGCAGTTCTTC
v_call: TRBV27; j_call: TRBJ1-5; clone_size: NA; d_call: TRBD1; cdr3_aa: CASSLNRGGQPQHF; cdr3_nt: TGTGCCAGCAGTTTGAACAGGGGTGGTCAGCCCCAGCATTTT
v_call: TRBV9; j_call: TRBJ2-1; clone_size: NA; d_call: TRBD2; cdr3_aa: CASSGSTSGRYYNEQFF; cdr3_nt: TGTGCCAGCAGCGGATCGACTAGCGGGAGATACTACAATGAGCAGTTCTTC
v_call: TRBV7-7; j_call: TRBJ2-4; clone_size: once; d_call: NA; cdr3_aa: CASSLGPRDIQYF; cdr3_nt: TGTGCCAGCAGCTTAGGACCACGGGACATTCAGTACTTC
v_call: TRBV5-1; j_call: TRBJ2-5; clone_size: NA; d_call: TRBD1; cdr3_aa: CASSGTGLAETQYF; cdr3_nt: TGCGCCAGCAGCGGGACAGGGTTGGCAGAGACCCAGTACTTC
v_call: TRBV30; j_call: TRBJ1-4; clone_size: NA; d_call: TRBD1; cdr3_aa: CAWGQGIMELFF; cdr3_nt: TGTGCCTGGGGACAGGGTATCATGGAACTGTTTTTT